This T cell receptor beta chain was obtained from a study of shared clonotypes between healthy human individuals. Ten immunoSEQ deep assay plates held the unsorted PBMC DNA. Clones were sequenced by immunoSEQ multiplex PCR, and TCRdb holds only the in-frame ones, with some missing. Of hundreds of thousands of clones listed, 77% are singletons. This CDR3 is 10 amino acids long. The germline V gene has CDR1 SGHTA and CDR2 FQGTGA. The germline V and J ends were trimmed by 5 bases and 7 bases, with 5 bases remaining between them. Donors comprised healthy HIV-negative adults lacking recent acute infections or vaccinations. All the donors were Caucasian adults who lived in Nashville, Tennessee.

The sequenced material came from PBMCs. The chain recombines TRBV7-3 with TRBJ1-1; D is unresolved. This TCR came from a woman aged 40 to 49 in good health. Some clones in this sample may be carry-over from other donors' samples. The CDR3 loop reads CASSPHEAFF. The CDR3 DNA is TGTGCCAGCAGCCCTCATGAAGCTTTCTTT.